This TCR beta chain was captured by sequencing in a study of blood T cell repertoires in COVID-19. In the study overall: T cells, B-cell-depleted T cells, or PBMCs provided the cDNA or gDNA that served as material.

Germline CDR1 MGHRA, CDR2 YSYEKL. The length of the CDR3 is 14 residues. The V end lost 3 bases, the J end lost 1 base, and 9 bases lay between the germline ends. Under the authors' procedure: For nucleated cells, counts were estimated from reference gene primer amplification. Some clones are missing from TCRdb's copy, which holds only in-frame ones; the method was immunoSEQ multiplex PCR. V and J calls and clone size follow that table, whereas D and trimming were derived from the DNA. The sample gives 35,000 to 40,000 clones, more than 75% of which show up once; roughly an eighth is in the top ten. The sequence came from a human donor in a cohort sampled during active COVID-19. J is TRBJ1-1 and V is TRBV4-1; no reliable D call. The sequenced sample was peripheral blood. The CDR3 loop is CASSQREGNTEAFF. CDR3 bases: TGCGCCAGCAGCCAGCGGGAGGGGAACACTGAAGCTTTCTTT.